These 13 T cell receptor beta chains originate from one sample sequenced in a study of tumor and adjacent non-tumor tissue in lung cancer. The library came from three nested PCR rounds adapted from ARM-PCR protocols. MiXCR, applied by TCRdb to the multiplex PCR reads, yields one record per CDR3 protein. The table lists over 100,000 distinct CDR3 sequences, around 57% of them singletons. This sample's RNA came from whole unsorted tissue. Distant lung tissue was collected more than 3 cm away from the tumor edge. The source material was distant non-tumor lung tissue. These receptor sequences come from a man aged 55 to 69 with non-small cell lung cancer.

Points on this clonotype: At one end the junction does not follow the germline gene, possibly because of a read error. This chain links TRBV4-3 with TRBJ2-1, with 10 bases that match TRBD1. The CDR3 is 16 residues long. Germline V gene data show CDR1 as LGHNA and CDR2 as YSLEER. This chain's CDR3 is CASSESGTGVLNVQFF. In nucleotides, the CDR3 is TGCGCAAGCAGCGAATCCGGGACAGGGGTTCTTAATGTGCAGTTCTTC.

A note on this clonotype: Given a much more abundant clone one base away, this may be a read error. This chain joins TRBV7-9 and TRBJ2-1; 7 bases are a match to TRBD2. This CDR3 is 15 amino acids long. The V gene's germline CDR1 is SEHNR and CDR2 FQNEAQ (reference sequence). The CDR3 reads CVSSLSGNTYNEQFF. For the CDR3, the DNA is TGTGTCAGCAGCTTAAGCGGGAATACCTACAATGAGCAGTTCTTC.

As regards this clonotype: A junction end diverges from the germline sequence, so it may reflect a read error. Here the CDR3 DNA reads TGTGCCAGCAGTTTGGGGCAAGGTGGGACAGGGGTGTACTATGGCCACGCCTTC. Translating gives CASSLGQGGTGVYYGHAF. The rearrangement uses TRBV12-3 or TRBV12-4 and TRBJ1-2, with TRBD1 identical over 10 bases. The CDR3 loop spans 18 amino acids.

On this clonotype: This sequence may be a read error, since a much larger clone differs from it by one base. The rearrangement links TRBV6-5 to TRBJ2-7; 13 nucleotides line up with TRBD2. This CDR3 is 15 amino acids long. Trimming cost V 6 bases and J 10 bases; bases outside gene matches: 12. CDR1 and CDR2 (germline): MNHEY, SVGAGI. Written as DNA, the CDR3 is TGTGCCAGCAGACCGGGACTAGCGGGATTCGCCGACCAGTACTTC. Protein: CASRPGLAGFADQYF.

V usage is TRBV18 and J usage is TRBJ2-2; D is ambiguous. The CDR3 loop spans 16 amino acids. V was cut by 4 bases and J by 1 base, with 13 bases left in between. Germline loops: CDR1 KGHSH, CDR2 LQKENI. The CDR3 DNA reads TGTGCCAGCTCACACACCCCTGGGATGAACACCGGGGAGCTGTTTTTT. This translates into CASSHTPGMNTGELFF.

This clonotype was detected many times. The V call is TRBV19, the J call TRBJ2-2; no clear D. V lost 9 bases, J lost 4 bases, and 9 bases lay in between. Germline assignment: CDR1 LNHDA and CDR2 SQIVND (reference sequence). The CDR3 runs 12 residues. CDR3 nucleotide sequence: TGTGCCAGCAAAAGCCGCACCGGGGAGCTGTTTTTT. Protein sequence: CASKSRTGELFF.

The table lists this clonotype with many counts. The chain joins TRBV7-8 to TRBJ2-5; 11 bases map to TRBD2. The CDR3 totals 16 residues. The V gene's germline CDR1 is SGHVS and CDR2 FQNEAQ. V dropped 1 base and J dropped 5; count of bases not matched to a gene: 6. CDR3 in amino acids: CASSLEGASGRETQYF. The CDR3 nucleotides are TGTGCCAGCAGCTTAGAGGGGGCTAGCGGGAGGGAGACCCAGTACTTC.

A word on this clonotype: A read error may explain this, as a much larger clone is one base away. The V call is TRBV20-1, the J call TRBJ2-2; D could derive from TRBD1 or TRBD2 (6 bases each). The CDR3 length is 12 residues. With 7 bases removed from V and 6 bases from J, the gap between germline ends came to 12 bases. Germline V gene sequence: CDR1 DFQATT, CDR2 SNEGSKA (reference sequence). In nucleotides, the CDR3 is TGCAGTGATATGAGGGGGGCCGGGGAGCTGTTTTTT. Translated: CSDMRGAGELFF.

This chain links TRBV4-1 with TRBJ1-2; D is ambiguous. The CDR3 loop spans 15 amino acids. V was trimmed by 4 bases and J by 8 bases, leaving 20 bases between them. Germline CDR1 MGHRA, CDR2 YSYEKL. Written as DNA, the CDR3 is TGCGCCAGCAGCCCCGACTACGGCGGAGGCTACGGCTACACCTTC. It is translated as CASSPDYGGGYGYTF.

On this clonotype: This may stem from a read error, because a much larger clone lies one nucleotide away. The V call is TRBV20-1, the J call TRBJ2-5; TRBD2 aligns across 8 bases. This CDR3 region has 14 residues. CDR1 and CDR2 from the germline V gene are DFQATT and SNEGSKA (reference sequence). The CDR3 loop is CIAQTGTRDETQYF. The CDR3 region has the DNA TGCATTGCGCAAACCGGGACTAGGGATGAGACCCAGTACTTC.

For this clonotype: An end of the junction does not agree with germline; a read error may underlie this. The chain joins TRBV6-5 to TRBJ2-5; 8 bases match TRBD1. The CDR3 totals 14 residues. CDR1 and CDR2 (germline): MNHEY, SVGAGI. The CDR3 here is CVSSSGTGQESQYF. The CDR3 DNA is TGTGTCAGCAGTTCCGGGACAGGACAAGAGAGCCAGTACTTC.

This chain joins TRBV4-3 and TRBJ2-1; no clear D gene. Germline V lookup: CDR1 LGHNA, CDR2 YSLEER. V lost 0 bases and J lost 4, with 13 bases in between. The CDR3 has 16 amino acids. The CDR3 loop reads CASSQDGLTSYNEQFF. The DNA for the CDR3 is TGCGCCAGCAGCCAAGATGGCCTAACTTCGTACAATGAGCAGTTCTTC.

Notes on this clonotype: The CDR3 end shows no conserved phenylalanine or tryptophan, and so a read error is likely. The rearrangement joins TRBV29-1 to TRBJ1-1; no clear D. CDR1 is SQVTM and CDR2 is ANQGSEA in the germline V gene. The CDR3 is 11 amino acids. This chain's CDR3 is CIVEGATEAFL. Written as DNA, the CDR3 is TGCATCGTTGAGGGAGCTACTGAAGCTTTCTTA.